A selection of T cell receptor beta chains follows, all from one sample in a study of regulatory T cells. Generated by immunoSEQ multiplex PCR, the TCRdb table keeps only in-frame clones and is missing some. The sample records 17,000 or so clones, about 92% being singletons. The sample was CD8+ T cells sorted from blood. The receptors derive from a person aged 18-35 years with CD3G deficiency. The CDR3 runs from the conserved cysteine through the conserved F or W.

V gene,J gene,CDR3 protein
TRBV6-6,TRBJ1-5,CASSKNREVGNQPQHF
TRBV6-1,TRBJ1-1,CASSEGQPREAFF
TRBV7-9,TRBJ2-5,CASSGRDSGETQYF
TRBV7-6,TRBJ2-7,CASSSSSGSPYEQYF
TRBV11-2,TRBJ2-7,CASSEDQAAYF
TRBV7-8,TRBJ2-1,CASSLAPDEQFF
TRBV5-6,TRBJ2-7,CASSGIDRVESGYEQYF
TRBV12-5,TRBJ1-2,CASGPPDGDYGYTF
TRBV4-3,TRBJ2-3,CASSQSGTALSATDTQYF
TRBV6-1,TRBJ1-6,CASRGIGTGYSPLHF
TRBV18,TRBJ2-6,CASSLPGANVLTF
TRBV9,TRBJ1-2,CASSPWTGDYGYTF
TRBV4-1,TRBJ2-5,CASSPGQDFQETQYF
TRBV9,TRBJ1-4,CASSNYDSHYDGLFF
TRBV28,TRBJ1-2,CASSPPGQGVDNGYTF
TRBV5-1,TRBJ2-7,CASGLGVSYEQYF
TRBV4-1,TRBJ1-1,CASSQEGRDTEAFF
TRBV5-6,TRBJ1-2,CASSPYPLGAGSDYGYTF
TRBV6-1,TRBJ1-1,CASSGNPSTGGTEAFF
TRBV10-2,TRBJ2-7,CASSGGALYYEQYF
TRBV7-8,TRBJ2-5,CASSLNGPTEYQETQYF
TRBV7-8,TRBJ1-1,CASSLLPYTEAFF
TRBV2,TRBJ2-7,CAFSGATLASYEQYF
TRBV6-1,TRBJ1-5,CASSLRHQPQHF
TRBV5-6,TRBJ2-1,CASSSTGYSYNEQFF
TRBV6-5,TRBJ1-1,CASSLTPGQGVEAFF
TRBV7-8,TRBJ1-5,CASSLGGEAQHF
TRBV29-1,TRBJ1-2,CSVPDRAGYTF
TRBV2,TRBJ2-7,CASSGTLERTYEQYF
TRBV9,TRBJ2-7,CASSVDNSLWGEQYF
TRBV6-5,TRBJ1-5,CASRISSNQPQHF
TRBV19,TRBJ1-6,CASSKRDRLGANSPLHF
TRBV9,TRBJ2-5,CASSPPSGGPQETQYF
TRBV6-1,TRBJ2-7,CASSEGPGTYEQYF
TRBV27,TRBJ2-7,CASSFGATYEQYF
TRBV6-1,TRBJ1-2,CASSEDRDRGLYGYTF
TRBV7-9,TRBJ1-2,CATPPPGTGGVAGYGYTF
TRBV2,TRBJ1-1,CASEDTEAFF
TRBV23-1,TRBJ2-1,CASTPPGTKKQFF
TRBV7-4,TRBJ2-3,CATGLTVSTDTQYF
TRBV7-6,TRBJ1-6,CASSLKPRDRGHNSPLHF
TRBV2,TRBJ2-3,CASSEAVGFLLDTQYF
TRBV30,TRBJ2-7,CASDSGLLYEQYF
TRBV20-1,TRBJ2-1,CRNYPNEQFF
TRBV6-1,TRBJ1-6,CASSDGDGYSPLHF
TRBV30,TRBJ2-2,CAWSSPSVERGGRVNTGELFF
TRBV7-9,TRBJ2-1,CASSLGLAVMDEQFF
TRBV19,TRBJ1-2,CASSMDALPDYGYTF
TRBV9,TRBJ2-3,CASSVDGAGGGTDTQYF
TRBV28,TRBJ2-7,CASSPQAGVAYEQYF
TRBV21-1,TRBJ2-7,CASNHCWDGSYEQYF
TRBV28,TRBJ2-7,CASSLWPREDEQYF
TRBV7-9,TRBJ2-1,CASSSGLAVYNEQFF
TRBV28,TRBJ1-2,CASSGTVGSGYTF
TRBV4-3,TRBJ2-1,CASSQDERSSSYNEQFF
TRBV7-3,TRBJ2-7,CASSPLRKTRLSYEQYF
TRBV2,TRBJ2-5,CASLAGGRGSQETQYF
TRBV19,TRBJ1-2,CASTPTGGSYGYTF
TRBV28,TRBJ1-1,CASSKTLNTEAFF
TRBV5-1,TRBJ2-7,CASSTTGTQQYF